The T cell receptor beta chain described here comes from a study of blood T cell repertoires in COVID-19. Study-level information: Sites across the United States, Italy and Spain contributed samples from acute and convalescent COVID-19.

Here immunoSEQ multiplex PCR was the method, and the copy in TCRdb shows in-frame clones only, minus some. This table holds 84,000 or so clones, 78% found once. The CDR3 loop spans 11 amino acids. Trimming pared 2 bases from V and 11 bases from J, leaving 7 bases between. Germline V gene lookup returns CDR1 MDHEN and CDR2 SYDVKM. Sequencing was carried out using peripheral blood. The TCR was taken from a man in his 70s with COVID-19, enrolled during active disease. The chain couples TRBV28 to TRBJ1-5, with D possibly matching TRBD1 (5 bases). CDR3 in DNA: TGTGCCAGCAGTTTACAAGGGGCCCAGCATTTT. As protein: CASSLQGAQHF.